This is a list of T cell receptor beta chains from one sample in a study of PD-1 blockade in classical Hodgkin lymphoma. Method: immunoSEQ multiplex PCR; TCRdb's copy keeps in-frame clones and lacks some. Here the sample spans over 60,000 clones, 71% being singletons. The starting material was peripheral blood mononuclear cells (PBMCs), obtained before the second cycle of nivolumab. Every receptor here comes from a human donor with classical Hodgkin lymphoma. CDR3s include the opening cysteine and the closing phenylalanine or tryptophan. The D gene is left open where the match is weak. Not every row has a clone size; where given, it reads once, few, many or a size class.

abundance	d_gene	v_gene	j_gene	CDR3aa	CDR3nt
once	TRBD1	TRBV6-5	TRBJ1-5	CASSNGQGRNQPQHF	TGTGCCAGCAGTAACGGACAGGGACGAAACCAGCCCCAGCATTTT
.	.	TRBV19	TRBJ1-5	CATEWSGRNQPQHF	TGTGCCACCGAGTGGTCGGGGCGGAATCAGCCCCAGCATTTT
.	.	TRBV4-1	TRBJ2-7	CASSQATRTYEQYF	TGCGCCAGCAGCCAAGCGACCAGAACCTACGAGCAGTACTTC
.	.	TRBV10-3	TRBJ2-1	CAISESRSGEQFF	TGTGCCATCAGTGAGTCGAGGTCCGGCGAGCAGTTCTTC
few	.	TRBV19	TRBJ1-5	CASSIGEGRVGQPQHF	TGTGCCAGTAGTATAGGGGAAGGCAGGGTAGGTCAGCCCCAGCATTTT
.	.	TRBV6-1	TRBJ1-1	CASSEWGGLGYGGKDTEAFF	TGTGCCAGCAGTGAATGGGGGGGGCTAGGATATGGAGGTAAGGACACTGAAGCTTTCTTT
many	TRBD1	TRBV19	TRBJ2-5	CASSPVNSGRGETQYF	TGTGCCAGTAGTCCAGTAAATAGTGGCAGGGGGGAGACCCAGTACTTC
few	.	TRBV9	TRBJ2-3	CASSVAEGDTQYF	TGTGCCAGCAGCGTAGCTGAGGGAGATACGCAGTATTTT
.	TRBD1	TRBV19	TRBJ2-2	CASSPQGAYTGELFF	TGTGCCAGTAGTCCACAGGGGGCCTACACCGGGGAGCTGTTTTTT
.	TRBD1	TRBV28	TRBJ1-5	CASSLDRGLHSQPQHF	TGTGCCAGCAGTCTGGACAGGGGGCTACATAGTCAGCCCCAGCATTTT
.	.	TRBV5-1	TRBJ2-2	CASSLVGATGELFF	TGCGCCAGCAGCTTGGTAGGGGCGACCGGGGAGCTGTTTTTT